The 15 T cell receptor beta chains listed next were all sequenced from one sample in a study of T cells expressing NK-cell markers. TCRdb reprocessed the 5' RACE reads, keeping one entry per CDR3 protein, no DNA. Its clone listing holds 350,000 to 450,000 distinct CDR3 sequences. The sample taken for sequencing was blood T cells: a sorted CD56 or NKG2C T cell subset, CD4+ or CD8+ T cells, or bulk PBMC T cells (not recorded which). Receptors were obtained from a man aged 18-69 years in good health.

The chain recombines TRBV4-2 with TRBJ2-5; without DNA, the TCRdb call of TRBD2 cannot be checked. The CDR3 runs to 17 residues. Germline CDR1 is LGHNA and CDR2 is YNFKEQ. The CDR3 spells CASSQVGLGGGAETQYF.

The rearrangement uses TRBV12-3 or TRBV12-4 and TRBJ2-4; the TRBD1 assignment by TCRdb is unverifiable without DNA. This CDR3 has 16 amino acids. CDR3 residues: CASSTRQGKAKNIQYF.

The J gene is TRBJ2-3, the V gene TRBV15. The CDR3 sequence is 13 residues long. In germline, CDR1 is LNHNV, CDR2 YYDKDF (reference sequence). CDR3 loop: CATRGVGRDTQYF.

This chain links TRBV11-2 with TRBJ2-2; TCRdb indicates TRBD2, and absent DNA this call remains unverified. CDR1 and CDR2 (germline): SGHAT, FQNNGV. The CDR3 totals 13 residues. The CDR3 is CASSGRATGELFF.

The chain joins TRBV5-1 to TRBJ2-1. The CDR3 runs 12 residues. CDR1 and CDR2 (germline): SGHRS, YFSETQ. The CDR3 loop is CASSSTLNEQFF.

The chain uses TRBV19 and TRBJ2-7; TCRdb calls TRBD1, which cannot be checked without DNA. The CDR3 contains 15 residues. The germline V gene encodes CDR1 LNHDA and CDR2 SQIVND (reference sequence). CDR3 region: CASSNLTSGTREQYF.

This chain connects TRBV12-3 or TRBV12-4 to TRBJ1-4; TCRdb picks TRBD1, but there is no DNA to check that call. The CDR3 totals 14 residues. CDR3 loop: CASRGRVTDEKLFF.

This chain links TRBV3-1 with TRBJ2-7; the D call from TCRdb, TRBD1, cannot be confirmed without DNA. From germline, CDR1 is LGHDT and CDR2 YNNKEL (reference sequence). This CDR3 region has 14 residues. This CDR3 reads CASSRTGGFSEQYF.

This sequence joins TRBV6-5 and TRBJ1-6; the D call from TCRdb, TRBD1, cannot be confirmed without DNA. CDR3 length equals 14 residues. The V gene's germline CDR1 is MNHEY and CDR2 SVGAGI. The CDR3 spells CASSHRGRNSPLHF.

The genes are TRBV29-1 and TRBJ1-2; checking the TCRdb D call of TRBD1 is not possible without DNA. CDR1 is SQVTM and CDR2 is ANQGSEA in the germline V gene. The CDR3 runs 14 residues. The CDR3 loop reads CSVSPGQPINGYTF.

The chain carries TRBV6-5 and TRBJ2-1; TCRdb designates TRBD1, a call that cannot be tested without DNA. The CDR3 has 16 residues. CDR1 and CDR2 from the germline V gene are MNHEY and SVGAGI. The CDR3 reads CASSSPRDRGVDEQFF.

The V and J genes are TRBV2 and TRBJ1-1; as DNA is missing, the TRBD1 call by TCRdb cannot be tested. This CDR3 region has 15 residues. The germline V gene encodes CDR1 SNHLY and CDR2 FYNNEI. The chain's CDR3 is CASKGTGLMDTEAFF.

The chain couples TRBV5-1 to TRBJ2-7; TCRdb's D call of TRBD1 is untestable without DNA. This CDR3 comprises 17 residues. The germline CDR1 and CDR2 sequences are SGHRS and YFSETQ. CDR3 loop: CASSPGGGQGARYEQYF.

The rearrangement joins TRBV12-5 to TRBJ1-1. Germline assignment: CDR1 LGHNT and CDR2 FRNRAP. This CDR3 comprises 11 residues. The CDR3 loop reads CASSRYTEAFF.

The rearrangement joins TRBV7-9 to TRBJ1-1; TCRdb designates TRBD1, a call that cannot be tested without DNA. CDR1 is SEHNR and CDR2 is FQNEAQ in the germline V gene (reference sequence). The CDR3 is 16 amino acids. The CDR3: CASSQLSGGLDTEAFF.